The 19 T cell receptor beta chains in this list originate from one sample, sequenced in a study of shared clonotypes between healthy human individuals. Libraries were prepared by immunoSEQ multiplex PCR; TCRdb keeps only in-frame clonotypes and omits some of them. The sample carries some 2,500,000 clones, under 95% recorded once. Sequences were obtained from naive CD4+ T cells from PBMCs. Subset meaning: CD45RA+ positively selected. The receptors here all came from a man younger than 35 in good health. Some clones in this sample may be carry-over from other donors' samples.

V is TRBV6-1 and J is TRBJ2-7; D unresolved. Trimming pared 1 base from V and 2 bases from J, leaving 12 bases between. The CDR3 has 15 amino acids. The germline CDR1 and CDR2 sequences are MNHNS and SASEGT. CDR3 residues: CASSEGFGRTYEQYF. CDR3 DNA: TGTGCCAGCAGTGAAGGTTTCGGACGAACCTACGAGCAGTACTTC.

The chain is built from TRBV11-3 and TRBJ2-5; 8 nucleotides align to TRBD1. The V gene's germline CDR1 is SGHNT and CDR2 YENEEA. The CDR3 sequence is 15 residues long. V gave up 4 bases and J gave up 1 base; unmatched junction bases: 5. Here the CDR3 reads CASSSGQGPQETQYF. CDR3 bases: TGTGCCAGCAGCTCCGGACAGGGCCCCCAAGAGACCCAGTACTTC.

The genes are TRBV7-9 and TRBJ1-4; D may be TRBD1 (5 bases). From germline, CDR1 is SEHNR and CDR2 FQNEAQ (reference sequence). The CDR3 has 14 residues. The ends were cut back, 5 bases at V and 8 bases at J, with 15 bases in the middle. The CDR3 DNA sequence: TGTGCCAGCAGCCCCTCCGGGACGACCGAAAAACTGTTTTTT. It encodes CASSPSGTTEKLFF. Full variable domain (rest looked up from reference TRBV7-9 and TRBJ1-4): DTGVSQNPRHKITKRGQNVTFRCDPISEHNRLYWYRQTLGQGPEFLTYFQNEAQLEKSRLLSDRFSAERPKGSFSTLEIQRTEQGDSAMYLCASSPSGTTEKLFFGSGTQLSVL.

This chain uses TRBV15 with TRBJ2-3, with D possibly matching TRBD2 (6 bases). Trimming left V 0 bases short and J 2 bases short, with 12 bases between. This CDR3 region has 16 residues. Germline V gene lookup returns CDR1 LNHNV and CDR2 YYDKDF (reference sequence). CDR3 in amino acids: CATSRDLTGLTDTQYF. The CDR3 DNA follows: TGTGCCACCAGCAGAGATCTTACGGGACTCACAGATACGCAGTATTTT.

The gene calls are TRBV9 and TRBJ2-1, with a tentative D call TRBD1 (6 bases). Trimming stripped 6 bases from V and 7 bases from J, with 20 bases between. Germline CDR1 is SGDLS and CDR2 is YYNGEE. This CDR3 is 15 amino acids long. CDR3 region: CASTAGAGDRNEQFF. The CDR3 bases are TGTGCCAGCACCGCCGGGGCAGGGGATAGGAATGAGCAGTTCTTC.

The chain carries TRBV28 and TRBJ2-7, with 14 positions matching TRBD2. Germline CDR1 reads MDHEN; CDR2 reads SYDVKM. The CDR3 length is 15 residues. The trim removed 7 bases at V and 4 bases at J, leaving 6 bases unmatched. The CDR3 spells CASKGLAGVVYEQYF. The CDR3 DNA follows: TGTGCCAGCAAGGGACTAGCGGGAGTGGTTTACGAGCAGTACTTC.

This chain links TRBV18 with TRBJ2-2; 8 nucleotides align to TRBD2. Looked up from germline, CDR1 is KGHSH and CDR2 is LQKENI. The CDR3 extends over 15 amino acids. After removal of 2 bases from V and 6 bases from J, the junction contained 5 bases not matched to a gene. The CDR3 loop is CASSPSGGRAGELFF. CDR3 sequence (DNA): TGTGCCAGCTCACCAAGCGGGGGCCGGGCCGGGGAGCTGTTTTTT. Full variable domain (rest looked up from reference TRBV18 and TRBJ2-2): NAGVMQNPRHLVRRRGQEARLRCSPMKGHSHVYWYRQLPEEGLKFMVYLQKENIIDESGMPKERFSAEFPKEGPSILRIQQVVRGDSAAYFCASSPSGGRAGELFFGEGSRLTVL.

This sequence joins TRBV9 and TRBJ2-1, with 7 bases that match TRBD2. Trimming removed 3 bases from V and 6 bases from J; junction bases left unmatched: 12. The V gene's germline CDR1 is SGDLS and CDR2 YYNGEE. The CDR3 contains 16 residues. This CDR3 is CASSAGGTLGANEQFF. CDR3 sequence (DNA): TGTGCCAGCAGCGCGGGAGGTACATTAGGGGCCAATGAGCAGTTCTTC.

V usage is TRBV14 and J usage is TRBJ1-4; TRBD1 might be the D (6 bases). The CDR3 length is 16 residues. V was clipped by 1 base and J by 8 bases, with 17 bases between them. Germline V CDR1 and CDR2: SGHDN, FVKESK. The CDR3 DNA sequence: TGTGCCAGCAGCCAAGTGAGCGGACAGTTCGGAGAAAAACTGTTTTTT. It encodes CASSQVSGQFGEKLFF.

This chain connects TRBV15 to TRBJ2-5; the D is unclear. The length of the CDR3 is 14 residues. Per the germline V gene, CDR1 is LNHNV and CDR2 is YYDKDF (reference sequence). V lost 5 bases to trimming and J lost 2 bases, with 12 bases between them. The CDR3 DNA reads as TGTGCCACCAGCCAACACGGTAGGCAAGAGACCCAGTACTTC. Translated, it gives CATSQHGRQETQYF. Full variable domain (rest looked up from reference TRBV15 and TRBJ2-5): DAMVIQNPRYQVTQFGKPVTLSCSQTLNHNVMYWYQQKSSQAPKLLFHYYDKDFNNEADTPDNFQSRRPNTSFCFLDIRSPGLGDTAMYLCATSQHGRQETQYFGPGTRLLVL.

The chain has TRBV21-1 and TRBJ1-2. TRBV21-1 is described as a pseudogene. This CDR3 region has 12 residues. The CDR3 region is CASTQRSYGYTF. CDR3 sequence (DNA): TGTGCCAGCACCCAACGGTCCTATGGCTACACCTTC.

The chain couples TRBV5-1 to TRBJ2-2, with no clear D. CDR1 and CDR2 from the germline V gene are SGHRS and YFSETQ. V lost 0 bases and J lost 6, with 18 bases in between. CDR3 length equals 17 residues. DNA of the CDR3: TGCGCCAGCAGCTTGGCCGCCGGTAGCACTCGGGCCGGGGAGCTGTTTTTT. Protein sequence: CASSLAAGSTRAGELFF.

The V call is TRBV5-6, the J call TRBJ2-1; no firm D call. V lost 0 bases to trimming and J lost 4 bases, with 8 bases between them. The CDR3 is 14 amino acids. CDR1 and CDR2 from the germline V gene are SGHDT and YYEEEE. CDR3 amino acids: CASSLALGYNEQFF. The CDR3 DNA sequence: TGTGCCAGCAGCTTGGCATTAGGTTACAATGAGCAGTTCTTC.

V gene TRBV4-3 combines with J gene TRBJ2-6; TRBD1 or TRBD2 may be the D gene (5 bases each). Germline V CDR1 and CDR2: LGHNA, YSLEER. The CDR3 consists of 20 residues. V was clipped by 0 bases and J by 1 base, with 19 bases between them. The CDR3 here is CASSQDYWGFGLSGANVLTF. The CDR3 DNA is TGCGCCAGCAGCCAAGATTACTGGGGGTTTGGATTATCTGGGGCCAACGTCCTGACTTTC.

This clone was seen only a few times. The chain carries TRBV25-1 and TRBJ1-5, with D uncertain. Trimming pared 1 base from V and 2 bases from J, leaving 6 bases between. This CDR3 comprises 14 residues. Per the germline V gene, CDR1 is MGHDK and CDR2 is SYGVNS. The CDR3 region has the DNA TGTGCCAGCAGTGAATCCCGGGGCAATCAGCCCCAGCATTTT. Amino acids: CASSESRGNQPQHF. Drawing the rest from reference TRBV25-1 and TRBJ1-5, the complete variable domain is EADIYQTPRYLVIGTGKKITLECSQTMGHDKMYWYQQDPGMELHLIHYSYGVNSTEKGDLSSESTVSRIRTEHFPLTLESARPSHTSQYLCASSESRGNQPQHFGDGTRLSIL.

The rearrangement joins TRBV6-1 to TRBJ1-1; 7 bases match TRBD1. The CDR3 length is 15 residues. Losses at the gene ends were 7 bases for V and 1 base for J; bases not matched to a gene: 9. The V gene's germline CDR1 is MNHNS and CDR2 SASEGT. CDR3 bases: TGTGCCAGCAACGGGGGACAGCTTGGGAACACTGAAGCTTTCTTT. This encodes CASNGGQLGNTEAFF.

The CDR3 coding sequence is TGTGCCAGCAGTCCCCCGAGGGCTTACGAGCAGTACTTC. This sequence encodes CASSPPRAYEQYF. The rearrangement joins TRBV28 to TRBJ2-7; tentative D call: TRBD2 (5 bases). The CDR3 contains 13 residues. Deletions cut 5 bases from V and 4 bases from J, with 12 bases between. In germline, CDR1 is MDHEN, CDR2 SYDVKM. The full variable domain, with the rest looked up from reference TRBV28 and TRBJ2-7, is DVKVTQSSRYLVKRTGEKVFLECVQDMDHENMFWYRQDPGLGLRLIYFSYDVKMKEKGDIPEGYSVSREKKERFSLILESASTNQTSMYLCASSPPRAYEQYFGPGTRLTVT.

The sample holds one count of this clone. V gene TRBV7-6 combines with J gene TRBJ2-7; D is uncertain. CDR3 length: 13 amino acids. Per germline, CDR1 SGHVS and CDR2 FNYEAQ. Trimming took 5 bases from V and 3 from J, leaving 11 bases between them. The CDR3: CASSLSAGYEQYF. The CDR3 DNA sequence: TGTGCCAGCAGCCTCTCGGCAGGCTACGAGCAGTACTTC.

The chain links TRBV28 to TRBJ2-3; no clear D. The CDR3 is 14 amino acids. The germline V gene encodes CDR1 MDHEN and CDR2 SYDVKM. Trimming cost V 8 bases and J 0 bases, with 12 bases left between them. The CDR3 nucleotides are TGTGCCAGCCAGACTCGTTCTAGCACAGATACGCAGTATTTT. Translated, it gives CASQTRSSTDTQYF.